This T cell receptor beta chain is drawn from a study of T cell responses to AZD1222 COVID-19 vaccine. Broader study findings: Clonal diversity may have been underestimated in mostly white British donors. Seropositivity was recorded at baseline in only a handful of AZD1222 recipients.

Concerning this clone itself: Its target is unknown.

The germline V gene encodes CDR1 MDHEN and CDR2 SYDVKM. The length of the CDR3 is 16 residues. Trimming pared 6 bases from V and 0 bases from J, leaving 15 bases between. Second doses were pooled across both intervals (about 4 or about 12 weeks). The method was immunoSEQ multiplex PCR; TCRdb's version includes in-frame clones alone and lacks a portion of them. The table has 160,000 or so clones, more than 75% seen once. This TCR was sampled from an adult who received the AZD1222 COVID-19 vaccine. Material: peripheral blood, obtained 28 days after the second AZD1222 dose. V gene TRBV28 combines with J gene TRBJ1-5; a weak D match, TRBD1 (5 bases). The CDR3 region has the DNA TGTGCCAGCAGCCGGGGCGGGGGGTATAGCAATCAGCCCCAGCATTTT. Translating gives CASSRGGGYSNQPQHF.